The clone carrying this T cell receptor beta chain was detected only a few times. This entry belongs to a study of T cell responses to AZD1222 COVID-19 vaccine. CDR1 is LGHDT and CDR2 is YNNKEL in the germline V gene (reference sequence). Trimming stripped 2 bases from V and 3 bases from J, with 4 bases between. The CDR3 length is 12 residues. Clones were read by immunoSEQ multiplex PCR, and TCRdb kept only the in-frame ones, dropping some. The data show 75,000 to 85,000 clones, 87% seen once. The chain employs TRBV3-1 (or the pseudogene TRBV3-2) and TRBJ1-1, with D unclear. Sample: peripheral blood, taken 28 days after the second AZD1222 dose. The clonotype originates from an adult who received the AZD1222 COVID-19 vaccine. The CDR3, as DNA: TGTGCCAGCAGCCAATGGGACACTGAAGCTTTCTTT. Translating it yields CASSQWDTEAFF.